This TCR beta chain is from a study of T cell changes during pregnancy in multiple sclerosis. Per germline, CDR1 MDHEN and CDR2 SYDVKM. CDR3 length: 14 amino acids. Trimming took 2 bases from V and 1 from J, leaving 8 bases between them. This clone appeared once. Profiled with immunoSEQ multiplex PCR; TCRdb holds only in-frame clones, not every one. Here the sample spans around 61,000 clones, about 90% being singletons. The rearrangement uses TRBV28 and TRBJ1-1; D is uncertain. The sequence derives from a female donor in good health, enrolled as a control in a pregnancy study. Sequenced here: peripheral blood, sampled in the third trimester of pregnancy. The CDR3 here is CASSLAGENTEAFF. CDR3 DNA: TGTGCCAGCAGTTTAGCGGGAGAGAACACTGAAGCTTTCTTT.